Listed here are 20 T cell receptor beta chains from one sample, sequenced in a study of blood T cell repertoires in COVID-19. Measured with immunoSEQ multiplex PCR; TCRdb has only the in-frame clones, and not every one. Of fewer than 250,000 clones in the sample, roughly 80% were seen once. Sequencing input: PBMCs or T cells enriched from blood (not recorded which). The source is a woman in her thirties or forties who had been exposed to COVID-19.

This rearrangement joins TRBV27 to TRBJ1-6; the D is unclear. Per germline, CDR1 MNHEY and CDR2 SMNVEV (reference sequence). Trimming stripped 5 bases from V and 5 bases from J, with 13 bases between. This CDR3 spans 15 amino acids. As DNA, the CDR3 is TGTGCCAGCAGTCCATCAGGAGGCCATAATTCACCCCTCCACTTT. This codes for CASSPSGGHNSPLHF.

The chain links TRBV7-8 to TRBJ1-1; D is undetermined. Germline assignment: CDR1 SGHVS and CDR2 FQNEAQ. Trimming took 4 bases from V and 1 from J, leaving 13 bases between them. The CDR3 totals 15 residues. In DNA, the CDR3 is TGTGCCAGCAGCTCTAGACGAATATCGAACACTGAAGCTTTCTTT. It codes for CASSSRRISNTEAFF.

This chain links TRBV7-2 with TRBJ1-4; 8 bases are shared with TRBD1. The J segment lost 7 bases and the V segment lost 3 bases, leaving 10 bases of the junction unmatched. Germline V CDR1 and CDR2: SGHTA, FQGNSA. This CDR3 is 16 amino acids long. DNA for the CDR3: TGTGCCAGCAGCTTGGTCTCCTCTCAGGGGGCTGAAAAACTGTTTTTT. Residues: CASSLVSSQGAEKLFF.

The CDR3 DNA sequence: TGTGCCAGCAGCTTCGGAGGTGAGCAGTACTTC. It encodes CASSFGGEQYF. J is TRBJ2-7 and V is TRBV7-9; D is possibly TRBD2 (5 bases). Trimming took 3 bases from V and 7 from J, leaving 7 bases between them. Germline loops: CDR1 SEHNR, CDR2 FQNEAQ (reference sequence). This CDR3 has 11 residues. Full variable domain (remainder filled in from reference TRBV7-9 and TRBJ2-7): DTGVSQNPRHKITKRGQNVTFRCDPISEHNRLYWYRQTLGQGPEFLTYFQNEAQLEKSRLLSDRFSAERPKGSFSTLEIQRTEQGDSAMYLCASSFGGEQYFGPGTRLTVT.

The chain is built from TRBV7-9 and TRBJ2-7; TRBD1 might be the D (6 bases). Germline CDR1 reads SEHNR; CDR2 reads FQNEAQ (reference sequence). The germline V and J ends were trimmed by 5 bases and 0 bases, with 17 bases remaining between them. The CDR3 sequence is 16 residues long. CDR3 DNA: TGTGCCAGCAGCCCGCATTCCGGGACATCCTCCTACGAGCAGTACTTC. Protein product: CASSPHSGTSSYEQYF.

This chain connects TRBV5-1 to TRBJ1-2, with 7 positions matching TRBD1. V was pared by 2 bases and J by 6 bases, with 4 bases of the junction left unmatched. This CDR3 contains 13 residues. CDR1 is SGHRS and CDR2 is YFSETQ in the germline V gene. In DNA, the CDR3 is TGCGCCAGCAGCTTATCACAGGGGAATGGCTACACCTTC. Amino acid sequence: CASSLSQGNGYTF.

CDR3 in amino acids: CASSLVQAQETQYF. CDR3 nucleotide sequence: TGCGCCAGCAGCTTGGTGCAGGCCCAAGAGACCCAGTACTTC. V is TRBV5-1 and J is TRBJ2-5; D gene ambiguous. CDR1 and CDR2 (germline): SGHRS, YFSETQ. The CDR3 totals 14 residues. V shed 0 bases and J shed 1 base, with 7 bases lying between them.

This clone was picked up one time. The chain carries TRBV5-5 and TRBJ2-5; the D gene is possibly TRBD2 (5 bases). Germline V lookup: CDR1 SGHKS, CDR2 YYEKEE (reference sequence). With 2 bases removed from V and 0 bases from J, the gap between germline ends came to 8 bases. The CDR3 is 14 amino acids. This CDR3 is CASSFPGNQETQYF. In DNA form, the CDR3 reads TGTGCCAGCAGCTTTCCGGGGAACCAAGAGACCCAGTACTTC.

The V and J genes are TRBV5-8 and TRBJ2-5; TRBD1 is a possible D gene (6 bases). Looked up from germline, CDR1 is SGHTS and CDR2 is YDEGEE. CDR3 length: 13 residues. Between the trimmed V and J ends, which lost 4 bases and 9 bases, there was a span of 16 bases. DNA for the CDR3: TGTGCCAGCAGCAGGACAGTCCTGGGGGCCCAGTACTTC. As protein: CASSRTVLGAQYF. Based on the CDR3 plus reference TRBV5-8 and TRBJ2-5, the full variable domain is EAGVTQSPTHLIKTRGQQATLRCSPISGHTSVYWYQQALGLGLQFLLWYDEGEERNRGNFPPRFSGRQFPNYSSELNVNALELEDSALYLCASSRTVLGAQYFGPGTRLLVL.

The genes are TRBV29-1 and TRBJ1-1, with 10 bases that match TRBD1. CDR1 is SQVTM and CDR2 is ANQGSEA in the germline V gene. V trimming: 7 bases; J trimming: 1 base; junction bases outside the gene matches: 6. This CDR3 has 14 residues. The CDR3 DNA sequence: TGCAGCGCTACTGGGACAGGGGAGAACACTGAAGCTTTCTTT. This translates into CSATGTGENTEAFF.

The chain recombines TRBV25-1 with TRBJ1-4; 8 bases fit TRBD1. V lost 3 bases, J lost 7 bases, and 7 bases stayed unmatched. CDR1 MGHDK and CDR2 SYGVNS come from the germline V gene. There are 15 residues in the CDR3. The CDR3 here is CASSDTGGVGEKLFF. The CDR3 nucleotides read TGTGCCAGCAGTGACACAGGGGGAGTAGGTGAAAAACTGTTTTTT.

This chain connects TRBV20-1 to TRBJ2-7; tentatively, D is TRBD2 (6 bases). The germline CDR1 and CDR2 sequences are DFQATT and SNEGSKA (reference sequence). V gave up 5 bases and J gave up 12 bases, with 17 bases separating them. The CDR3 extends over 11 amino acids. For the CDR3, the DNA is TGCAGTGCTTCGTGGGACTCAAAGGGGTACTTC. The encoded protein is CSASWDSKGYF.

V and J are TRBV14 and TRBJ2-1; a weak D match, TRBD2 (7 bases). Germline V gene data show CDR1 as SGHDN and CDR2 as FVKESK. The CDR3 length is 14 residues. V gave up 6 bases and J gave up 5 bases, with 14 bases separating them. CDR3 DNA sequence: TGTGCCAGCAGAACGGGGGGCCTAGACAATGAGCAGTTCTTC. This translates into CASRTGGLDNEQFF.

V and J are TRBV7-9 and TRBJ2-5; no clear D gene. Germline V CDR1 and CDR2: SEHNR, FQNEAQ (reference sequence). V lost 3 bases to trimming and J lost 5 bases, with 7 bases between them. The CDR3 has 12 amino acids. The chain's CDR3 is CASSFAAETQYF. In nucleotides, the CDR3 is TGTGCCAGCAGCTTCGCTGCGGAGACCCAGTACTTC. The whole variable domain, remainder taken from reference TRBV7-9 and TRBJ2-5, is DTGVSQNPRHKITKRGQNVTFRCDPISEHNRLYWYRQTLGQGPEFLTYFQNEAQLEKSRLLSDRFSAERPKGSFSTLEIQRTEQGDSAMYLCASSFAAETQYFGPGTRLLVL.

The chain couples TRBV9 to TRBJ1-6, with TRBD1 identical over 9 bases. This CDR3 contains 17 residues. Germline CDR1 and CDR2: SGDLS and YYNGEE. Unmatched junction bases numbered 12, after V lost 0 bases and J lost 11 bases. The CDR3 here is CASSVETGGGAVAPLHF. CDR3 bases: TGTGCCAGCAGCGTAGAGACAGGGGGTGGGGCAGTCGCACCCCTCCACTTT.

The chain is built from TRBV12-3 or TRBV12-4 and TRBJ2-3; 7 positions agree with TRBD2. After removal of 6 bases from V and 4 bases from J, the junction contained 4 bases not matched to a gene. This CDR3 is 13 amino acids long. In nucleotides, the CDR3 is TGTGCCAGCAGGGCTAGCGGCTCAGATACGCAGTATTTT. Protein sequence: CASRASGSDTQYF.

V and J are TRBV3-1 (or the pseudogene TRBV3-2) and TRBJ2-7, with TRBD2 matching 14 bases. The CDR3 runs 18 residues. The trim removed 1 base at V and 0 bases at J, leaving 5 bases unmatched. The germline gives CDR1 LGHDT, CDR2 YNNKEL (reference sequence). The CDR3 loop reads CASSQGTSGGRGSYEQYF. The CDR3 nucleotides are TGTGCCAGCAGCCAAGGGACTAGCGGGGGGCGTGGCTCCTACGAGCAGTACTTC.

V gene TRBV7-6 combines with J gene TRBJ2-7, with D maybe TRBD1 (6 bases). Germline CDR1 reads SGHVS; CDR2 reads FNYEAQ. Trimming pared 2 bases from V and 6 bases from J, leaving 14 bases between. The CDR3 has 14 amino acids. CDR3 protein: CASSLNIQGLEQYF. The CDR3 DNA follows: TGTGCCAGCAGCTTAAACATTCAGGGGCTCGAGCAGTACTTC.

The chain is built from TRBV19 and TRBJ2-3; 8 positions match TRBD1. The CDR3 is 15 residues long. Germline V lookup: CDR1 LNHDA, CDR2 SQIVND (reference sequence). The V and J ends lost 7 bases and 1 base, in that order; junction bases with no gene match: 7. DNA for the CDR3: TGTGCCAGTACCGACAGGGGAAGTCGCACAGATACGCAGTATTTT. Its translation: CASTDRGSRTDTQYF.

The chain combines TRBV7-8 with TRBJ2-5; 10 bases are a match to TRBD2. After removal of 4 bases from V and 5 bases from J, the junction contained 10 bases not matched to a gene. Germline V gene lookup returns CDR1 SGHVS and CDR2 FQNEAQ. The CDR3 has 16 amino acids. CDR3 protein: CASSSRAGGQRETQYF. The CDR3 region has the DNA TGTGCCAGCAGCTCCCGAGCGGGGGGGCAAAGGGAGACCCAGTACTTC.